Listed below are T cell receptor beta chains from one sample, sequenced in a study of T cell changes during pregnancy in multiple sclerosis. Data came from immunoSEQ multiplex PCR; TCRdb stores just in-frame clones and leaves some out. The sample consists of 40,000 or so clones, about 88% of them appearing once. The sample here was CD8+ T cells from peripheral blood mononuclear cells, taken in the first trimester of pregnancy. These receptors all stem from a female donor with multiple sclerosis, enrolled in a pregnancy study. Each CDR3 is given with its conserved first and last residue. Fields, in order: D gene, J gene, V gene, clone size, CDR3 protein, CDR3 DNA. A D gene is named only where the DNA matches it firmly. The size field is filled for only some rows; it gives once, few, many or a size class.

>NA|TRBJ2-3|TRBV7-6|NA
CASSYGDSTDTQYF
TGTGCCAGCAGCTACGGGGACTCCACAGATACGCAGTATTTT
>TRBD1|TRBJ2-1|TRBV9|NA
CASSVEGQGAREQFF
TGTGCCAGCAGCGTGGAGGGACAGGGGGCGCGGGAGCAGTTCTTC
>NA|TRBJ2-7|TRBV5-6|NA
CASSLGVLTAGGEQYF
TGTGCCAGCAGCTTGGGCGTCCTCACCGCCGGGGGCGAGCAGTACTTC
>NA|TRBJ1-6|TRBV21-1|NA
CASSKLRPGQGHSPLHF
TGTGCCAGCAGCAAACTGCGGCCGGGACAGGGTCATTCACCCCTCCACTTT
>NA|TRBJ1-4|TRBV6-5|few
CASRLEGHEKLFF
TGTGCCAGCAGGCTGGAGGGGCATGAAAAACTGTTTTTT
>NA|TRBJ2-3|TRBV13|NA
CASRGAPGQESTDTQYF
TGTGCCAGCAGAGGAGCCCCGGGACAAGAAAGCACAGATACGCAGTATTTT
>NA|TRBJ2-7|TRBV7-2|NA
CASSLDSQGRFSYEQYF
TGTGCCAGCAGCTTAGATTCCCAGGGCCGCTTCTCCTACGAGCAGTACTTC
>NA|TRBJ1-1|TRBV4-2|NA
CASSQDPPGDRNTEAFF
TGTGCCAGCAGCCAAGATCCCCCAGGCGACAGAAACACTGAAGCTTTCTTT
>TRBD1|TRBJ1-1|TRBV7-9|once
CASSLLGTGGTEAFF
TGTGCCAGCAGCTTACTTGGGACAGGAGGGACTGAAGCTTTCTTT
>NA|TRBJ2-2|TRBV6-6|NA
CASSPRALVTGELFF
TGTGCCAGCAGTCCCAGGGCATTGGTCACCGGGGAGCTGTTTTTT
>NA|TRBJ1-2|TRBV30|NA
CAWDLRQPYGYTF
TGTGCCTGGGATTTGAGACAACCCTATGGCTACACCTTC
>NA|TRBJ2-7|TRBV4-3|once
CASSQDRRANYEQYF
TGCGCCAGCAGCCAAGATCGCAGGGCTAACTACGAGCAGTACTTC
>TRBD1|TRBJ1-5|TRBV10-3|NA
CAISDRGQGLPQHF
TGTGCCATCAGTGACAGGGGGCAGGGTCTGCCCCAGCATTTT
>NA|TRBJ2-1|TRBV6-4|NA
CASSDSRGGSSYNEQFF
TGTGCCAGCAGTGACTCGAGGGGGGGGAGCTCCTACAATGAGCAGTTCTTC
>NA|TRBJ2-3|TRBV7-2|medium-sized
CASSLVWAGTTDTQYF
TGTGCCAGCAGCTTAGTTTGGGCGGGGACCACAGATACGCAGTATTTT
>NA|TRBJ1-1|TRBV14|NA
CASSYAEGVFEAFF
TGTGCCAGCAGCTATGCCGAGGGAGTCTTTGAAGCTTTCTTT
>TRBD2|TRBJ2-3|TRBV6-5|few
CASSYTGTSGADTQYF
TGTGCCAGCAGTTACACCGGGACTAGCGGGGCTGATACGCAGTATTTT
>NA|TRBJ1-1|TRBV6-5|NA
CASRVVGTEAFF
TGTGCCAGCAGAGTAGTCGGGACTGAAGCTTTCTTT
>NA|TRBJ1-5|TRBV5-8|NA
CASSLSRANQPQHF
TGTGCCAGCAGCTTATCCAGGGCCAATCAGCCCCAGCATTTT
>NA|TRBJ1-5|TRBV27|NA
CASSSGTFSQPQHF
TGTGCCAGCAGTTCAGGGACATTCAGTCAGCCCCAGCATTTT
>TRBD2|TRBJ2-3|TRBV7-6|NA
CASCAGSGGNTQYF
TGTGCCAGCTGTGCGGGTAGCGGGGGGAATACGCAGTATTTT
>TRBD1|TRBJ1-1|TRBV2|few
CASSEWTGVNTEAFF
TGTGCCAGCAGTGAGTGGACAGGGGTGAACACTGAAGCTTTCTTT
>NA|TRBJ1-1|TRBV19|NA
CASSSGQTTEAFF
TGTGCCAGTAGTAGCGGACAGACCACTGAAGCTTTCTTT
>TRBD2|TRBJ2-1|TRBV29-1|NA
CSVLAGGPYNEQFF
TGCAGCGTACTAGCGGGGGGGCCCTACAATGAGCAGTTCTTC
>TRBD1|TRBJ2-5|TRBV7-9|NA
CASSSPTGSAETQYF
TGTGCCAGCAGCTCCCCGACAGGGAGTGCCGAGACCCAGTACTTC
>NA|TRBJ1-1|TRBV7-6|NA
CASSPPGALNTEAFF
TGTGCCAGCAGCCCCCCCGGAGCATTGAACACTGAAGCTTTCTTT
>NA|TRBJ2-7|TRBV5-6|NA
CASSLGGQGIIPYEQYF
TGTGCCAGCAGCTTGGGTGGGCAGGGGATAATCCCCTACGAGCAGTACTTC
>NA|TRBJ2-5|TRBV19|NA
CASSPYTGKETQYF
TGTGCCAGTAGTCCTTATACAGGGAAGGAGACCCAGTACTTC
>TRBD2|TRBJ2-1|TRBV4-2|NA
CASSQEAGGPNEQFF
TGTGCCAGCAGCCAAGAAGCGGGGGGGCCCAATGAGCAGTTCTTC
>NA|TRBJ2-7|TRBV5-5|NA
CASSFNGREQYF
TGTGCCAGCAGCTTCAACGGCAGGGAGCAGTACTTC
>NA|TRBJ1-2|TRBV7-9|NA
CASSTPGTNYGYTF
TGTGCCAGCAGCACCCCGGGAACTAACTATGGCTACACCTTC
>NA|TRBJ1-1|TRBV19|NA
CASTLMAMNTEAFF
TGTGCCAGTACCCTCATGGCCATGAACACTGAAGCTTTCTTT
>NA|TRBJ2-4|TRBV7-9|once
CASSLFRAGLAKNIQYF
TGTGCCAGCAGCTTATTCCGGGCAGGGCTAGCCAAAAACATTCAGTACTTC
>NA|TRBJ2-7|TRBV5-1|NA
CASKAGPYEQYF
TGCGCCAGCAAGGCAGGGCCCTACGAGCAGTACTTC
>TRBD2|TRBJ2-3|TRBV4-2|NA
CASSQDRAGGPQGQYF
TGTGCCAGCAGCCAAGATCGGGCGGGGGGCCCCCAGGGGCAGTATTTT
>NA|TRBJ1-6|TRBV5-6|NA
CASTFGQRNNSPLHF
TGTGCCAGCACTTTTGGACAGCGTAATAATTCACCCCTCCACTTT
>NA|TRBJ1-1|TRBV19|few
CASTTQGFMNTEAFF
TGTGCCAGTACTACTCAGGGGTTTATGAACACTGAAGCTTTCTTT
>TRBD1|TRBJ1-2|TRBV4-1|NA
CASSQDGTGTLGYTF
TGCGCCAGCAGCCAAGATGGGACAGGTACCTTAGGCTACACCTTC
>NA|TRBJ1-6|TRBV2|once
CASSERFWGGAANSPLHF
TGTGCCAGCAGTGAAAGGTTTTGGGGAGGGGCCGCGAATTCACCCCTCCACTTT
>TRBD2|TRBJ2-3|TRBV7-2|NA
CASSLVGLAGGDTQYF
TGTGCCAGCAGCTTAGTTGGACTAGCGGGGGGAGATACGCAGTATTTT
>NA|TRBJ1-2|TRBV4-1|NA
CASSQVDRGYGYTF
TGCGCCAGCAGCCAAGTGGATCGAGGCTATGGCTACACCTTC
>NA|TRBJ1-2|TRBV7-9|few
CASSLGGGDGYTF
TGTGCCAGCAGCTTGGGGGGAGGGGATGGCTACACCTTC
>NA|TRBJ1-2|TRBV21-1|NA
CASSKRPGTDGYTF
TGTGCCAGCAGCAAACGACCCGGGACAGATGGCTACACCTTC
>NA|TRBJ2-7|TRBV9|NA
CASSVGTVSYEQYF
TGTGCCAGCAGCGTAGGGACAGTGTCCTACGAGCAGTACTTC
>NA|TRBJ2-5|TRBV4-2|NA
CASSRLQGGQETQYF
TGTGCCAGCAGCCGGCTCCAGGGGGGACAAGAGACCCAGTACTTC
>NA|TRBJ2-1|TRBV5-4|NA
CATDSRAGQFF
TGTGCCACCGATTCTAGGGCGGGTCAGTTCTTC
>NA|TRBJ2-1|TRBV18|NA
CASSPETGENEQFF
TGTGCCAGCTCACCAGAGACAGGTGAAAATGAGCAGTTCTTC
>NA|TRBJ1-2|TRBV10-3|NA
CAISEPDSDGYTF
TGTGCCATCAGTGAGCCGGACAGTGATGGCTACACCTTC
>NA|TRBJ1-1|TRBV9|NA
CASSQNTEAFF
TGTGCCAGTAGCCAGAACACTGAAGCTTTCTTT
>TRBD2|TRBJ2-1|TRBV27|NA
CASSFWPGLAAPNEQFF
TGTGCCAGCAGTTTTTGGCCGGGACTAGCGGCGCCTAATGAGCAGTTCTTC
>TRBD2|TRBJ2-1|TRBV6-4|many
CASSPGTSGGQEQFF
TGTGCCAGCAGCCCAGGGACTAGCGGGGGACAAGAGCAGTTCTTC
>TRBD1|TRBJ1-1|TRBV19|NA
CASSIGVGTEFMNTEAFF
TGTGCCAGTAGTATAGGGGTGGGGACAGAATTCATGAACACTGAAGCTTTCTTT
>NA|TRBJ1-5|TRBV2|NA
CASSGSRDIPQSNQPQHF
TGTGCCAGCAGTGGGTCCAGAGACATCCCCCAAAGCAATCAGCCCCAGCATTTT
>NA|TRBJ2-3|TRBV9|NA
CASSVEGNTDTQYF
TGTGCCAGCAGCGTAGAGGGGAACACAGATACGCAGTATTTT
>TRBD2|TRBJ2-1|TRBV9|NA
CASEGSGGGEQFF
TGTGCCAGCGAAGGTAGCGGGGGGGGTGAGCAGTTCTTC
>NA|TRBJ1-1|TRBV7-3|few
CASSPLGNTEAFF
TGTGCCAGCAGCCCTCTCGGGAACACTGAAGCTTTCTTT
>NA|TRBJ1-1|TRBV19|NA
CASSWRGGKNTEAFF
TGTGCCAGTAGCTGGAGGGGGGGCAAGAACACTGAAGCTTTCTTT
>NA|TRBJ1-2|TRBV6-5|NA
CASSLAGSNYGYTF
TGTGCCAGCAGTTTGGCAGGCTCTAACTATGGCTACACCTTC